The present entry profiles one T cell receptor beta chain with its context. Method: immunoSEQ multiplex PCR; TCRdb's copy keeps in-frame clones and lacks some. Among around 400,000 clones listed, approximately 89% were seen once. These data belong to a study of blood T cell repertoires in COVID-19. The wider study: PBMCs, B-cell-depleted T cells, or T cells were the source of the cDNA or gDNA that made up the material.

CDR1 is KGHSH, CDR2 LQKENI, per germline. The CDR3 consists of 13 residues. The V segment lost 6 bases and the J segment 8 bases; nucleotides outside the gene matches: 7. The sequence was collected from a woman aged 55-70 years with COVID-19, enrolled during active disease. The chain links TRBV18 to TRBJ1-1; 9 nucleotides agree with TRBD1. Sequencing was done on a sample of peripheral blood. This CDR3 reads CASSQGTGLEAFF. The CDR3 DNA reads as TGTGCCAGCTCGCAAGGGACAGGGTTGGAAGCTTTCTTT.